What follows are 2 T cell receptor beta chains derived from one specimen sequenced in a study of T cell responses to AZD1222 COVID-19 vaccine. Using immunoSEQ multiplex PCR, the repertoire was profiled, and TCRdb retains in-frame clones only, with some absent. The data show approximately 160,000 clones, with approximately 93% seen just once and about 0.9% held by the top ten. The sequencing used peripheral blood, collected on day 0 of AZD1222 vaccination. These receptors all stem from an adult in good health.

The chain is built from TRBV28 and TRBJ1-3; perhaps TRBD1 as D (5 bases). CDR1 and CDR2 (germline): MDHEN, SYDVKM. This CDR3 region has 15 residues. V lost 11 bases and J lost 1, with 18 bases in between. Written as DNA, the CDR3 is TGTGCCTCGACTACACCCGGGGCGTCTGGAAACACCATATATTTT. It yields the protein CASTTPGASGNTIYF.

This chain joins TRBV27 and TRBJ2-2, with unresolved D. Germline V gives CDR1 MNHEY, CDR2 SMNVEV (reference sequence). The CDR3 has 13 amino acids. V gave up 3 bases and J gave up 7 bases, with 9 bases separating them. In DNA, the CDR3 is TGTGCCAGCAGTTTCATACGTTTCGGGGAGCTGTTTTTT. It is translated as CASSFIRFGELFF.